This passage covers 11 T cell receptor beta chains from one sample sequenced in a study of blood T cell repertoires in COVID-19. Profiling relied on immunoSEQ multiplex PCR, and the TCRdb table lists in-frame clones only, not all of them. This table holds some 21,000 clones, around 80% found once. Sequencing was done on a sample of peripheral blood. Receptor source: a man in his fifties or sixties with active COVID-19.

The chain combines TRBV20-1 with TRBJ2-6; 10 bases are shared with TRBD1. This CDR3 contains 15 residues. From germline, CDR1 is DFQATT and CDR2 SNEGSKA (reference sequence). Trimming at V came to 3 bases and at J to 2 bases, leaving 1 base not matched to a gene. The CDR3: CSASGQGAGANVLTF. The CDR3 DNA follows: TGCAGTGCTAGTGGACAGGGGGCTGGGGCCAACGTCCTGACTTTC.

The chain couples TRBV7-2 to TRBJ2-7; maybe TRBD2 (6 bases). CDR1 and CDR2 (germline): SGHTA, FQGNSA. The CDR3 has 13 residues. The V end was cut by 1 base, the J end by 2 bases, with 6 bases between. The CDR3: CASSLGLAYEQYF. The CDR3 DNA reads as TGTGCCAGCAGCTTAGGACTAGCCTACGAGCAGTACTTC. Full variable domain (remainder filled in from reference TRBV7-2 and TRBJ2-7): GAGVSQSPSNKVTEKGKDVELRCDPISGHTALYWYRQSLGQGLEFLIYFQGNSAPDKSGLPSDRFSAERTGGSVSTLTIQRTQQEDSAVYLCASSLGLAYEQYFGPGTRLTVT.

The chain couples TRBV19 to TRBJ2-3; 7 bases align to TRBD2. Trimming took 5 bases from V and 1 from J; bases not matched to a gene: 3. The CDR3 length is 14 residues. Looked up from germline, CDR1 is LNHDA and CDR2 is SQIVND (reference sequence). CDR3 region: CASSRGRGTDTQYF. CDR3 nucleotides: TGTGCCAGTAGTCGTGGGAGGGGCACAGATACGCAGTATTTT.

A single count supports this clone. The chain has TRBV10-2 and TRBJ2-3; TRBD1 agrees at 8 bases. In germline, CDR1 is WSHSY, CDR2 SAAADI. Unmatched junction bases numbered 7, after V lost 7 bases and J lost 4 bases. The CDR3 is 14 residues long. The CDR3 sequence: CASTGQGGADTQYF. CDR3 DNA sequence: TGCGCCAGCACCGGACAGGGTGGAGCAGATACGCAGTATTTT.

The V gene is TRBV6-5, the J gene TRBJ2-3; perhaps TRBD1 as D (6 bases). The CDR3 is 15 amino acids. Trimming took off 6 bases at V and 1 base at J, with 14 bases between the two ends. The germline CDR1 and CDR2 sequences are MNHEY and SVGAGI. This CDR3 is CASRQQGSRTDTQYF. The DNA of the CDR3 is TGTGCCAGCAGACAACAGGGCTCCCGCACAGATACGCAGTATTTT.

The rearrangement uses TRBV18 and TRBJ2-2; D is perhaps TRBD1 (6 bases). The CDR3 is made up of 14 amino acids. V lost 3 bases to trimming and J lost 7 bases, with 12 bases between them. Germline CDR1 is KGHSH and CDR2 is LQKENI. The CDR3: CASSPTGVGGELFF. The CDR3, as DNA: TGTGCCAGCTCACCGACAGGAGTGGGCGGGGAGCTGTTTTTT.

In its sample, this clone ranks as medium-sized. The chain recombines TRBV27 with TRBJ2-7, with 8 nucleotides matching TRBD1. This CDR3 is built from 10 residues. After removal of 10 bases from V and 7 bases from J, the junction contained 3 bases not matched to a gene. Germline CDR1 MNHEY, CDR2 SMNVEV (reference sequence). The CDR3, as DNA: TGTGCCACCGGGGACAGGGAGCAGTACTTC. This gives the protein CATGDREQYF.

This clone is classed as medium-sized. The chain carries TRBV28 and TRBJ2-7; 7 bases agree with TRBD2. Germline V gives CDR1 MDHEN, CDR2 SYDVKM. V lost 6 bases, J lost 2 bases, and 7 bases stayed unmatched. The CDR3 has 14 amino acids. In DNA, the CDR3 is TGTGCCAGCAGCTCGCGGACTAGAACCTACGAGCAGTACTTC. Translated, it gives CASSSRTRTYEQYF.

This clone was counted a few times. This chain joins TRBV10-1 and TRBJ2-7, with 11 bases lining up with TRBD2. There are 15 residues in the CDR3. The junction had 7 bases not matched to a gene; V was cut back by 2 bases and J by 7 bases. Germline V gene lookup returns CDR1 WNHNN and CDR2 SYGVQD (reference sequence). In nucleotides, the CDR3 is TGCGCCAGCAGTGAGGCTAGCGGGAGGCTGGGAGAGCAGTACTTC. Translating it yields CASSEASGRLGEQYF.

The V and J genes are TRBV5-1 and TRBJ2-2; a possible D gene is TRBD2 (6 bases). Germline V gene data show CDR1 as SGHRS and CDR2 as YFSETQ. Trimming removed 4 bases at V and 0 bases at J, with 10 bases between. CDR3 length: 15 residues. The CDR3 loop is CASSPGGSNTGELFF. CDR3 nucleotide sequence: TGCGCCAGCAGCCCCGGAGGGTCGAACACCGGGGAGCTGTTTTTT.

Worth noting for this clone: An end of the junction does not agree with germline; a read error may underlie this. The V and J genes are TRBV7-7 and TRBJ2-6, with D possibly being TRBD2 (5 bases). Germline V gene lookup returns CDR1 SSHAT and CDR2 FNYEAQ (reference sequence). This CDR3 is built from 18 residues. The CDR3 nucleotides read TGTGCTAGCAGCCCCCTTACGGGAACGTTCTCTGGGGCCAACGTCCTGACTTTC. Its translation: CASSPLTGTFSGANVLTF. The whole variable domain, remainder taken from reference TRBV7-7 and TRBJ2-6, is GAGVSQSPRYKVTKRGQDVTLRCDPISSHATLYWYQQALGQGPEFLTYFNYEAQPDKSGLPSDRFSAERPEGSISTLTIQRTEQRDSAMYRCASSPLTGTFSGANVLTFGAGSRLTVL.